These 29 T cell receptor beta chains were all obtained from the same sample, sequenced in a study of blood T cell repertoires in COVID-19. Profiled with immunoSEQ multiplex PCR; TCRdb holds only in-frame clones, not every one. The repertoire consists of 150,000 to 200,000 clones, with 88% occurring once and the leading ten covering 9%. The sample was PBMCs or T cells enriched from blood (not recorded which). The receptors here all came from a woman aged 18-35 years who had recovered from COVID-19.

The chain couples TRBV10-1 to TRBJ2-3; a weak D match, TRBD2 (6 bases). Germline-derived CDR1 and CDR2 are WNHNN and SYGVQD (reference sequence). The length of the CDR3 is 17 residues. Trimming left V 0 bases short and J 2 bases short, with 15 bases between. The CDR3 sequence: CASSESRGTLFTDTQYF. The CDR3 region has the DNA TGCGCCAGCAGTGAGTCGCGGGGAACCCTCTTCACAGATACGCAGTATTTT.

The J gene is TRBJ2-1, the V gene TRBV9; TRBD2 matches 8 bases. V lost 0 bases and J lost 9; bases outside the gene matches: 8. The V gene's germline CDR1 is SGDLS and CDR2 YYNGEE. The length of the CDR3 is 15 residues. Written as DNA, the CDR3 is TGTGCCAGCAGCGTAGAAAAGCGGGAGATTAGTGAGCAGTTCTTC. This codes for CASSVEKREISEQFF.

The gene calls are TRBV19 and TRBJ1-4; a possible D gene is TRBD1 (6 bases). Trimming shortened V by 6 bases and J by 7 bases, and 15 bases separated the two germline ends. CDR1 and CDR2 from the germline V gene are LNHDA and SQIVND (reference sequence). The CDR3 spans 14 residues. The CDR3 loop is CASSLGAGSEKLFF. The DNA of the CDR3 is TGTGCCAGTAGCTTGGGGGCAGGGAGTGAAAAACTGTTTTTT.

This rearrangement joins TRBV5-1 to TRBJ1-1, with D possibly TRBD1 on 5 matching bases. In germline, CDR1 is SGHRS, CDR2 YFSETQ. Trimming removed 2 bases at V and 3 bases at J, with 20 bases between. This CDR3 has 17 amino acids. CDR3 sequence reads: CASSFGPRAPGDTEAFF. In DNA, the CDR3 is TGCGCCAGCAGCTTCGGCCCCCGGGCGCCGGGGGACACTGAAGCTTTCTTT.

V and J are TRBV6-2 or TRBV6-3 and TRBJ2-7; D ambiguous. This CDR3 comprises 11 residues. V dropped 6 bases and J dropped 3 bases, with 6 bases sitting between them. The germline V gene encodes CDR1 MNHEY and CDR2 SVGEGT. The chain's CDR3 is CASSYVYEQYF. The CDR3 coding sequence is TGTGCCAGCAGCTATGTCTACGAGCAGTACTTC.

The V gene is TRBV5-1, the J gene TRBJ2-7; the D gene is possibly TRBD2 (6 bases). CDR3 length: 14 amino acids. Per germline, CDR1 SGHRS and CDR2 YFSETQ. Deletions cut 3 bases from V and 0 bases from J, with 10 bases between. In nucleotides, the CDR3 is TGCGCCAGCAGCTCTGCGGGGAACTCCTACGAGCAGTACTTC. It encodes CASSSAGNSYEQYF.

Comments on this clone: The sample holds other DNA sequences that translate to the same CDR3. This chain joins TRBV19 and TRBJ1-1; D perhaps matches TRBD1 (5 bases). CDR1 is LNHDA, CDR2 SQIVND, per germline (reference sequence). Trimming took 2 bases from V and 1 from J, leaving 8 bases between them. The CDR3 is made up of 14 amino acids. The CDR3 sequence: CASSIWGGNTEAFF. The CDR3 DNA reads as TGTGCCAGTAGTATATGGGGGGGGAACACTGAAGCTTTCTTT.

CDR3 coding DNA: TGTGCCTGGAGTTTTCCGGGACAGCCAGATACGCAGTATTTT. It translates to CAWSFPGQPDTQYF. The chain links TRBV30 to TRBJ2-3; 7 bases line up with TRBD1. Per germline, CDR1 GTSNPN and CDR2 SVGIG (reference sequence). CDR3 size: 14 residues. The V segment lost 2 bases and the J segment 4 bases; nucleotides outside the gene matches: 6.

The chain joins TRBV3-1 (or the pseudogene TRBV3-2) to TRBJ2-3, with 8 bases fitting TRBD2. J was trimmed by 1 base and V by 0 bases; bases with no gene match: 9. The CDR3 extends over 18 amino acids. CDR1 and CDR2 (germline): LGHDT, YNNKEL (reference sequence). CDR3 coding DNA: TGTGCCAGCAGCCAAGAGGTGGAGCAAGCGGGGGGCACAGATACGCAGTATTTT. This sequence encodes CASSQEVEQAGGTDTQYF.

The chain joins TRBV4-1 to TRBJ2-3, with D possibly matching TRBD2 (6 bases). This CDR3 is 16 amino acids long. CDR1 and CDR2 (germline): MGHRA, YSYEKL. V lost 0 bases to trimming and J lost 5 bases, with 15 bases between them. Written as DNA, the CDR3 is TGCGCCAGCAGCCAAGAAGCGGGTCCTCGGGTAGATACGCAGTATTTT. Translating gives CASSQEAGPRVDTQYF.

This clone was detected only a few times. DNA of the CDR3: TGTGCCAGCAGCTTATTCGAGGGGGCTAAGGGTGAGCAGTTCTTC. Amino acid sequence: CASSLFEGAKGEQFF. This rearrangement joins TRBV7-6 to TRBJ2-1, with 7 nucleotides matching TRBD1. Germline V gives CDR1 SGHVS, CDR2 FNYEAQ. The CDR3 is made up of 15 amino acids. Losses at the gene ends were 2 bases for V and 9 bases for J; bases not matched to a gene: 10. The variable domain in full, with the rest retrieved from reference TRBV7-6 and TRBJ2-1, is GAGVSQSPRYKVTKRGQDVALRCDPISGHVSLYWYRQALGQGPEFLTYFNYEAQQDKSGLPNDRFSAERPEGSISTLTIQRTEQRDSAMYRCASSLFEGAKGEQFFGPGTRLTVL.

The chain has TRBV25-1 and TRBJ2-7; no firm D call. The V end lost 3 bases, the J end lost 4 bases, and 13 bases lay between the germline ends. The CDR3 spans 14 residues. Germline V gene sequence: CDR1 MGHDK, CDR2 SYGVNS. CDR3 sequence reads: CASSDDGRVYEQYF. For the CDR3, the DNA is TGTGCCAGCAGTGACGATGGTCGCGTATACGAGCAGTACTTC.

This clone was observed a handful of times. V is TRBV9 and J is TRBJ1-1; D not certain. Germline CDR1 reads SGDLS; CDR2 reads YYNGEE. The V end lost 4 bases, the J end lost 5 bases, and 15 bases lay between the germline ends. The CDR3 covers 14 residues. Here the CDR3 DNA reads TGTGCCAGCAGCAGCGCGGGAGTAGGGACTGAAGCTTTCTTT. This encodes CASSSAGVGTEAFF.

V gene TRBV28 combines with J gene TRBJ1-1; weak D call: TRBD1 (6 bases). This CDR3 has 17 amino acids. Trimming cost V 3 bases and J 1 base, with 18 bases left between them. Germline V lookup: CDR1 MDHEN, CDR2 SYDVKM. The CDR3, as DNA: TGTGCCAGCAGTTTGCTAACGTTGGGGGGGCGGAACACTGAAGCTTTCTTT. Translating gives CASSLLTLGGRNTEAFF.

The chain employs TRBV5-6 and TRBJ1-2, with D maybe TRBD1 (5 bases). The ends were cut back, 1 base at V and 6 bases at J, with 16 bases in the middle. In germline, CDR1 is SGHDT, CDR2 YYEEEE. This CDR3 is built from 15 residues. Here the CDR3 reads CASSLIGLGRDGYTF. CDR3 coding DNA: TGTGCCAGCAGCTTGATTGGGTTGGGCAGGGATGGCTACACCTTC. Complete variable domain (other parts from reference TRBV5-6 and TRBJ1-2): DAGVTQSPTHLIKTRGQQVTLRCSPKSGHDTVSWYQQALGQGPQFIFQYYEEEERQRGNFPDRFSGHQFPNYSSELNVNALLLGDSALYLCASSLIGLGRDGYTFGSGTRLTVV.

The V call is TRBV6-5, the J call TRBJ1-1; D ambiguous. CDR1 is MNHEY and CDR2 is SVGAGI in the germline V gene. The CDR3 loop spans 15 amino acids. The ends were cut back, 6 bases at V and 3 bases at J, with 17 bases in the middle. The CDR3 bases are TGTGCCAGCAGCGAGGACTCTCAGAGGGACACTGAAGCTTTCTTT. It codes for CASSEDSQRDTEAFF.

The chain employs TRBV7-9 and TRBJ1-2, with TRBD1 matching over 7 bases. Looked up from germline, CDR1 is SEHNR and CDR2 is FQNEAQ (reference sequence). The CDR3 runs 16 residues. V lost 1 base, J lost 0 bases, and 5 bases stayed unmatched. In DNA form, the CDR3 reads TGTGCCAGCAGCTTAGGATGGCAGGGGGCTAACTATGGCTACACCTTC. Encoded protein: CASSLGWQGANYGYTF.

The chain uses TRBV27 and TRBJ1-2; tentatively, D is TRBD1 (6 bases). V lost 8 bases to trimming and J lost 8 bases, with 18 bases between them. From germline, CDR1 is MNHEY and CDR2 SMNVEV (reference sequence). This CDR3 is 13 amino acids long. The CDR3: CASGIGGAQGYTF. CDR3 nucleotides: TGTGCCAGCGGTATAGGGGGGGCGCAAGGCTACACCTTC.

The CDR3: CASTYGVGGNTEAFF. Here the CDR3 DNA reads TGTGCCAGCACATACGGGGTAGGAGGGAACACTGAAGCTTTCTTT. This chain joins TRBV25-1 and TRBJ1-1; D unclear. Germline V gene data show CDR1 as MGHDK and CDR2 as SYGVNS. V shed 7 bases and J shed 1 base, with 16 bases lying between them. This CDR3 has 15 amino acids.

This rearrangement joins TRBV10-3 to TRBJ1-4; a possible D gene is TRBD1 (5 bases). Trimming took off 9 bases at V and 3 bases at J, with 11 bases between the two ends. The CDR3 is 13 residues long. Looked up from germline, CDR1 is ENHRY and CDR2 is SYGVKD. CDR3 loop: CAIATGSNEKLFF. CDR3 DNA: TGTGCCATTGCAACAGGATCTAATGAAAAACTGTTTTTT.

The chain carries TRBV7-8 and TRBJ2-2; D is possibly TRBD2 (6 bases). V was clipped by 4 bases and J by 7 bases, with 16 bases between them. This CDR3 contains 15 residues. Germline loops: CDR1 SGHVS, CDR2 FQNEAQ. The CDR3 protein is CASSSQGLTFGELFF. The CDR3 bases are TGTGCCAGCAGCTCTCAGGGACTCACCTTCGGGGAGCTGTTTTTT.

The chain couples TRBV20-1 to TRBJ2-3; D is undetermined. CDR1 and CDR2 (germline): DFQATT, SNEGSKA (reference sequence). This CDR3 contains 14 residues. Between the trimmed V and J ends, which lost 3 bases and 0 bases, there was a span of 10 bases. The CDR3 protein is CSASKAVSTDTQYF. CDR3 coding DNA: TGCAGTGCTAGTAAGGCGGTGAGCACAGATACGCAGTATTTT.

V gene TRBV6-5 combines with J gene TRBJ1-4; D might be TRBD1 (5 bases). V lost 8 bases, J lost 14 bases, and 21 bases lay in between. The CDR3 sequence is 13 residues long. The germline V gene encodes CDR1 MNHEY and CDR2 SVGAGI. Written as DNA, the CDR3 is TGTGCCAGCGGTCCCGTAAGGGACTCTCCCCTGTTTTTT. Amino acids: CASGPVRDSPLFF.

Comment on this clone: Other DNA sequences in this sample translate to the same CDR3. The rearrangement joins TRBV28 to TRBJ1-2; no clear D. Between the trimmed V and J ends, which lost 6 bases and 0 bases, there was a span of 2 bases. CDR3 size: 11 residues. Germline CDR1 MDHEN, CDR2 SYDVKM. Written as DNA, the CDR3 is TGTGCCAGCAGCTCTAACTATGGCTACACCTTC. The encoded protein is CASSSNYGYTF.

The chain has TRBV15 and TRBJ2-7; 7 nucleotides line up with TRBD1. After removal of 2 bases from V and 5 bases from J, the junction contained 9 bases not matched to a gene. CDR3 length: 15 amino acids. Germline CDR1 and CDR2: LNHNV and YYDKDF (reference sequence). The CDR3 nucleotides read TGTGCCACCAGCAGAAGCAGGGGGAATCTAGACGAGCAGTACTTC. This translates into CATSRSRGNLDEQYF. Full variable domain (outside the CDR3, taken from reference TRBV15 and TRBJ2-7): DAMVIQNPRYQVTQFGKPVTLSCSQTLNHNVMYWYQQKSSQAPKLLFHYYDKDFNNEADTPDNFQSRRPNTSFCFLDIRSPGLGDTAMYLCATSRSRGNLDEQYFGPGTRLTVT.

The CDR3 DNA sequence: TGTGCCAGCCCACTTTTTAAGCAGTACTTC. Translation gives CASPLFKQYF. The chain links TRBV27 to TRBJ2-7; D is undetermined. Per germline, CDR1 MNHEY and CDR2 SMNVEV (reference sequence). Trimming cost V 8 bases and J 8 bases, with 10 bases left between them. The CDR3 totals 10 residues.

Written as DNA, the CDR3 is TGTGCCTGGAGTGCTCTGCTAACGAACACTGAAGCTTTCTTT. Its protein is CAWSALLTNTEAFF. The chain uses TRBV30 and TRBJ1-1; D gene unclear. The CDR3 spans 14 residues. Germline loops: CDR1 GTSNPN, CDR2 SVGIG (reference sequence). Trimming took 1 base from V and 1 from J, leaving 10 bases between them.

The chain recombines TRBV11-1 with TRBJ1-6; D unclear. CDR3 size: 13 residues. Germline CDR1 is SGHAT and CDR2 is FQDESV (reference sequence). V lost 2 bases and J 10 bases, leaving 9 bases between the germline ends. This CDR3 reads CASSLRPGSPLHF. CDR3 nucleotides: TGTGCCAGCAGCTTAAGGCCGGGATCACCCCTCCACTTT.

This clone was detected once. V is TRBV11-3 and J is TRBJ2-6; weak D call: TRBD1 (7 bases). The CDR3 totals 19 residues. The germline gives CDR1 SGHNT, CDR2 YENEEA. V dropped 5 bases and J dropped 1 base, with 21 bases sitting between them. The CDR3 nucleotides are TGTGCCAGCAGCGGAGGGGGCAACGACTTACCTTCTGGGGCCAACGTCCTGACTTTC. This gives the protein CASSGGGNDLPSGANVLTF.